This T cell receptor beta chain was identified during a study of blood T cell repertoires in COVID-19. CDR3 size: 12 residues. Germline CDR1 is KGHSH and CDR2 is LQKENI. The germline V and J ends were trimmed by 3 bases and 3 bases, with 5 bases remaining between them. Sequenced by immunoSEQ multiplex PCR; TCRdb stores in-frame clones only, minus some. The sample lists about 210,000 clones; approximately 84% were seen once. This chain links TRBV18 with TRBJ2-5; D uncertain. The sequence was obtained from a woman between 45 and 65 years old with active or convalescent COVID-19. The specimen sequenced was peripheral blood. DNA of the CDR3: TGTGCCAGCTCACCGAGAAAAGAGACCCAGTACTTC. This encodes CASSPRKETQYF. Full variable domain (outside the CDR3, taken from reference TRBV18 and TRBJ2-5): NAGVMQNPRHLVRRRGQEARLRCSPMKGHSHVYWYRQLPEEGLKFMVYLQKENIIDESGMPKERFSAEFPKEGPSILRIQQVVRGDSAAYFCASSPRKETQYFGPGTRLLVL.